This T cell receptor (beta chain) was sequenced in a study of blood T cells in healthy people across ages. Study-level results: Roughly linear age-related decline in beta diversity appeared, significant by age about 40.

This clonotype was counted a few times. Its antigen is still unknown. V was pared by 4 bases and J by 2 bases, with 13 bases between. The CDR3 extends over 14 amino acids. The germline V gene encodes CDR1 SGHRS and CDR2 YFSETQ. The individuals who served as donors were healthy Caucasians living in Russia, aged roughly 6 to 95. Then a second PCR, running roughly 7 to 11 cycles, was carried out with a sample-barcoded 5' primer and a J-beta primer mix. MiXCR, run by TCRdb on the 5' RACE reads, gives a single entry per CDR3 protein. The table lists about 670,000 distinct CDR3 sequences, around two fifths of them singletons, with roughly 30% in the top ten.

This chain connects TRBV5-1 to TRBJ2-7; D is uncertain. The sequencing input was blood. The clonotype comes from a man older than 75 in good health. DNA of the CDR3: TGCGCCAGCAGCCTGCAGGTCGACCCCTACGAGCAGTACTTC. Translating gives CASSLQVDPYEQYF. The full variable domain, with the rest looked up from reference TRBV5-1 and TRBJ2-7, is KAGVTQTPRYLIKTRGQQVTLSCSPISGHRSVSWYQQTPGQGLQFLFEYFSETQRNKGNFPGRFSGRQFSNSRSEMNVSTLELGDSALYLCASSLQVDPYEQYFGPGTRLTVT.